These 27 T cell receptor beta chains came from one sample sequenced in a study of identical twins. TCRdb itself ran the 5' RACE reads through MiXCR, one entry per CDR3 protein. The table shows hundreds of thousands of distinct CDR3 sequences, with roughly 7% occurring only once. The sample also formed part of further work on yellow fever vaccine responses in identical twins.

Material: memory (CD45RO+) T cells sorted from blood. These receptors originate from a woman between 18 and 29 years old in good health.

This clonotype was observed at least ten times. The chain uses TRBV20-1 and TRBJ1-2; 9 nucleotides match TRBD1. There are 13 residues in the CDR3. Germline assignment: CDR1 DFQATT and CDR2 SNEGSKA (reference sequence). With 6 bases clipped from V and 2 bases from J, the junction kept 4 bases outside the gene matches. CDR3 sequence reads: CSATDRGNYGYTF. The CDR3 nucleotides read TGCAGTGCAACGGACAGGGGAAACTATGGCTACACCTTC.

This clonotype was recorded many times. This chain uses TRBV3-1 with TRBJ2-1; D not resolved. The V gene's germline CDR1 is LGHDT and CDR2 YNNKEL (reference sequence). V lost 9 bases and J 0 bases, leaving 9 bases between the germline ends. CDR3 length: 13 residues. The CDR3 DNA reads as TGTGCCAGTGGGATGAGCTCCTACAATGAGCAGTTCTTC. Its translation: CASGMSSYNEQFF.

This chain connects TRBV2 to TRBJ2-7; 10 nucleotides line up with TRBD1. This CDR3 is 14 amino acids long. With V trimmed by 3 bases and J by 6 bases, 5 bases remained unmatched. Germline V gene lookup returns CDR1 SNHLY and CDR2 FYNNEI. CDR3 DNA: TGTGCCAGCAGTGAGCGACAGGGGGCGAGCGAGCAGTACTTC. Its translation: CASSERQGASEQYF.

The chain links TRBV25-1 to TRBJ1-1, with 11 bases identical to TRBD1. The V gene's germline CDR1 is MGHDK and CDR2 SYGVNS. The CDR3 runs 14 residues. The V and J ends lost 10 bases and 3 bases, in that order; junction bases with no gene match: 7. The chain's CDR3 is CANPPGQGDTEAFF. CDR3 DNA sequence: TGTGCCAACCCTCCGGGACAGGGGGACACTGAAGCTTTCTTT.

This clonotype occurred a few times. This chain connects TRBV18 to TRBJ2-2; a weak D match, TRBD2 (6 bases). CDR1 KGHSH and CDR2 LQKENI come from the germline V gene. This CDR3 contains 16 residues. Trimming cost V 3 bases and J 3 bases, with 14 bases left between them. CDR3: CASSPRAGGDTGELFF. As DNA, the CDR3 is TGTGCCAGCTCACCGAGGGCAGGCGGGGACACCGGGGAGCTGTTTTTT.

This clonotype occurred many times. Here the CDR3 DNA reads TGTGCCAGCAGTGAAGCGGGCATAATCAAAAACATTCAGTACTTC. Translated: CASSEAGIIKNIQYF. V and J are TRBV6-1 and TRBJ2-4; D is unresolved. This CDR3 spans 15 amino acids. In germline, CDR1 is MNHNS, CDR2 SASEGT. V shed 0 bases and J shed 3 bases, with 9 bases lying between them.

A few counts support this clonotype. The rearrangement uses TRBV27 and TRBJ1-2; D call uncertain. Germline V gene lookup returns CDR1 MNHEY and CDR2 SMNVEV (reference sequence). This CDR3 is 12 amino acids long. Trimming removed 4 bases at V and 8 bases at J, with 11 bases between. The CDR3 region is CASSSRSGGYTF. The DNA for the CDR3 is TGTGCCAGCAGTTCCCGGTCGGGCGGCTACACCTTC.

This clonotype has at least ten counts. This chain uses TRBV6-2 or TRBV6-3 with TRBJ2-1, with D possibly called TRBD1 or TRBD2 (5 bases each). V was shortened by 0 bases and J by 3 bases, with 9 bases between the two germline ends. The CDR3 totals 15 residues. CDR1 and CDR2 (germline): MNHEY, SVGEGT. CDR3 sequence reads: CASSYSSGLYNEQFF. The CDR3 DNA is TGTGCCAGCAGTTACTCCTCGGGGCTCTACAATGAGCAGTTCTTC.

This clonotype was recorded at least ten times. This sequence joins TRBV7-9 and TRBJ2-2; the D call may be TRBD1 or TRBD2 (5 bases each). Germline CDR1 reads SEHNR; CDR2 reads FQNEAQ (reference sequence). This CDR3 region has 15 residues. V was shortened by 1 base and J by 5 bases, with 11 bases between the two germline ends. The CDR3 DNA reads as TGTGCCAGCAGCTTAGGGGACGCCACAACCGGGGAGCTGTTTTTT. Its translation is CASSLGDATTGELFF.

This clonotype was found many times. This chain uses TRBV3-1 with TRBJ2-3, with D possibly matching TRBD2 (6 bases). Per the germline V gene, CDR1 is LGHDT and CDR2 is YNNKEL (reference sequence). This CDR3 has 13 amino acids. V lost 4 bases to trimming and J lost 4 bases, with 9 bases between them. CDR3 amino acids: CASSPRLADTQYF. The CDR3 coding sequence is TGTGCCAGCAGCCCCCGACTAGCAGATACGCAGTATTTT.

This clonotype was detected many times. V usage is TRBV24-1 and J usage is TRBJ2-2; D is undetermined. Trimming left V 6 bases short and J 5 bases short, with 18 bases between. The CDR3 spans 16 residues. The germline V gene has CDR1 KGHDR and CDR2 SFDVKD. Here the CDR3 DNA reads TGTGCCACCAGTCCTACTATAGGGCATAGGACCGGGGAGCTGTTTTTT. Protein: CATSPTIGHRTGELFF.

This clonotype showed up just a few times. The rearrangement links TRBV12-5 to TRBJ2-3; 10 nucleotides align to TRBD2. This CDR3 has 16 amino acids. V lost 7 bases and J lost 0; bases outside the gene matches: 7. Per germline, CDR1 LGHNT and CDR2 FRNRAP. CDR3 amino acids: CASAAGLAASTDTQYF. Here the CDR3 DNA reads TGTGCTAGTGCGGCCGGACTAGCGGCTAGCACAGATACGCAGTATTTT.

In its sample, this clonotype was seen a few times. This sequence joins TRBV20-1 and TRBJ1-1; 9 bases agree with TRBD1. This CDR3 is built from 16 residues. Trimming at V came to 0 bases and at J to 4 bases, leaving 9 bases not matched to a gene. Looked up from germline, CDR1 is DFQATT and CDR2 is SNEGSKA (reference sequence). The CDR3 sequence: CSARDLLTGGITEAFF. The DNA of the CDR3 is TGCAGTGCTAGAGACCTCCTGACAGGGGGAATCACTGAAGCTTTCTTT.

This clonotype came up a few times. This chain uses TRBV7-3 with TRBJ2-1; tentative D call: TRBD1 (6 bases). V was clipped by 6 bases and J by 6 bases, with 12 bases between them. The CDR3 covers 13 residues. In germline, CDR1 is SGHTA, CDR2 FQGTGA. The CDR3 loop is CASSPGEGNEQFF. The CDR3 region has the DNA TGTGCCAGCAGTCCAGGGGAAGGCAATGAGCAGTTCTTC.

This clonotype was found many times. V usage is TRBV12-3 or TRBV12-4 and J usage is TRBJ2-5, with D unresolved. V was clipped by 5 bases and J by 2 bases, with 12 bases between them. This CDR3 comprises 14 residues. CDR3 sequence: CASSPLTEQETQYF. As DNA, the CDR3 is TGTGCCAGCAGTCCATTGACGGAGCAAGAGACCCAGTACTTC.

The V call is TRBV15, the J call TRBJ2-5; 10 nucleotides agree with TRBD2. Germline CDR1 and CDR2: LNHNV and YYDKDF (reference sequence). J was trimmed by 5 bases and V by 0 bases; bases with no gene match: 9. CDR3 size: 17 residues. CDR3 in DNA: TGTGCCACCAGCAGAGATGGGGCCAGCGGGGGGGCCGAGACCCAGTACTTC. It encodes CATSRDGASGGAETQYF.

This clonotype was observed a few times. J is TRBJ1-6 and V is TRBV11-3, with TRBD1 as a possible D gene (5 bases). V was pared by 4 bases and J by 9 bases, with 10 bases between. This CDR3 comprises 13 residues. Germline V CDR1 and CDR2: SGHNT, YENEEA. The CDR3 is CASSSDGTSPLHF. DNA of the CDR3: TGTGCCAGCAGCTCGGACGGGACTTCACCCCTCCACTTT.

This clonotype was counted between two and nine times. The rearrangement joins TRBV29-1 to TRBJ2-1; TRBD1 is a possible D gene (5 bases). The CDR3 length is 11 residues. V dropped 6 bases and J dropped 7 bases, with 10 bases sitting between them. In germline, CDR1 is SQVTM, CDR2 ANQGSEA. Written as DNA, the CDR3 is TGCAGCGTCCAAGGGGTTAATGAGCAGTTCTTC. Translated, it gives CSVQGVNEQFF.

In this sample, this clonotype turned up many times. CDR3 DNA: TGCGCCAGCAGCTGGGGACTAGCCTACGAGCAGTACTTC. Its protein product is CASSWGLAYEQYF. This chain uses TRBV5-1 with TRBJ2-7; TRBD2 agrees at 8 bases. The germline gives CDR1 SGHRS, CDR2 YFSETQ. The CDR3 has 13 residues. V lost 3 bases, J lost 2 bases, and 1 base stayed unmatched.

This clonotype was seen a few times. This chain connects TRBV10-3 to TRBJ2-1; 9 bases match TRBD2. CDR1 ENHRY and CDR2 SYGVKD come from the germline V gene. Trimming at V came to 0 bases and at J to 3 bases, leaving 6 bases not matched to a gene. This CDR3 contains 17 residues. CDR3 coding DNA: TGTGCCATCAGTGAGTCGGGACTAGCTTCTGACTACAATGAGCAGTTCTTC. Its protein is CAISESGLASDYNEQFF.

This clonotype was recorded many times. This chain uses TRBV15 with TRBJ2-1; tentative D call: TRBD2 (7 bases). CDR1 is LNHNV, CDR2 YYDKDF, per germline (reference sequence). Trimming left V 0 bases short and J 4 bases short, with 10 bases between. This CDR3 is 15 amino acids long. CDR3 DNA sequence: TGTGCCACCAGCAGAGATAGGGGGGGGTACAATGAGCAGTTCTTC. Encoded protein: CATSRDRGGYNEQFF.

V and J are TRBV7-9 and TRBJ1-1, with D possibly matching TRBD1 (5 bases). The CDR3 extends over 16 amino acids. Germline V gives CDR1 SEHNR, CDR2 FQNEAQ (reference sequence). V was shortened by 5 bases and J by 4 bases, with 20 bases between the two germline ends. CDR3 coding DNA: TGTGCCAGCAGCCCCCCTGGGGGGGGTGGGGTCACTGAAGCTTTCTTT. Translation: CASSPPGGGGVTEAFF.

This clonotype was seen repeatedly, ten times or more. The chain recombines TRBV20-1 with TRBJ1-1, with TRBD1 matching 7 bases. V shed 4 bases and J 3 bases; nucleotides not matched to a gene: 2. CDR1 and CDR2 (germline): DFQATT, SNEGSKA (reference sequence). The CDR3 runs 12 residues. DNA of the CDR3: TGCAGTGCTAAAACAGGGGACACTGAAGCTTTCTTT. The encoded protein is CSAKTGDTEAFF.

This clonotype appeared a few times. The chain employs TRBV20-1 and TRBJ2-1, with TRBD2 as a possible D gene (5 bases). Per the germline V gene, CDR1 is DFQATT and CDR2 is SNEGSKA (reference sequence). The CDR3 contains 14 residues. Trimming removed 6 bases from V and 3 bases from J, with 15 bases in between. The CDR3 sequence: CSAPSGYIYNEQFF. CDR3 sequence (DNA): TGCAGTGCCCCAAGCGGATACATCTACAATGAGCAGTTCTTC.

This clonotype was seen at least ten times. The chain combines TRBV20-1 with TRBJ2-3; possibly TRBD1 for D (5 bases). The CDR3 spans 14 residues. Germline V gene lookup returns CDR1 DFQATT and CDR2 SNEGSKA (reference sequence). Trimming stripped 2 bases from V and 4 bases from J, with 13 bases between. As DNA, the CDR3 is TGCAGTGCTAGACAGGGTTGGGGCGCAGATACGCAGTATTTT. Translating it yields CSARQGWGADTQYF.

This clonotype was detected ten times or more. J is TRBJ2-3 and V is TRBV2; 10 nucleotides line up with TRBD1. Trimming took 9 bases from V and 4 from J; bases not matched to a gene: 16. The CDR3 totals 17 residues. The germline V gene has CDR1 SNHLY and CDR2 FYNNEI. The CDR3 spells CARTRSKGQGSADTQYF. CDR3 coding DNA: TGTGCCAGGACTCGCTCGAAGGGACAGGGGTCAGCAGATACGCAGTATTTT.

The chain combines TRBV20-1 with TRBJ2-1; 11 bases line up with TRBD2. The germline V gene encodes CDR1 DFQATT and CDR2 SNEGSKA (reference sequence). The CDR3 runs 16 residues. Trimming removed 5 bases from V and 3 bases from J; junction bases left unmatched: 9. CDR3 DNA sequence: TGCAGTGCTCCAGTAGCGGGAGGGCTCATCTACAATGAGCAGTTCTTC. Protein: CSAPVAGGLIYNEQFF.